The source of this T cell receptor (beta chain) is a study of blood T cell repertoires in COVID-19. Sequencing was performed with immunoSEQ multiplex PCR; in TCRdb, only in-frame clones are kept and a portion is missing. The top ten hold 5% of the sample, which has approximately 150,000 clones, over 75% seen once. This CDR3 is 17 amino acids long. Germline assignment: CDR1 SGHVS and CDR2 FQNEAQ. V gave up 5 bases and J gave up 0 bases, with 17 bases separating them. This sequence was found in a woman between 45 and 60 years old with acute or convalescent COVID-19. Sequenced: peripheral blood. This chain connects TRBV7-8 to TRBJ2-4; unclear D gene. The CDR3 DNA follows: TGTGCCAGCAGCGAAACTAAGCCCGGTGGAGCCAAAAACATTCAGTACTTC. Its translation is CASSETKPGGAKNIQYF.